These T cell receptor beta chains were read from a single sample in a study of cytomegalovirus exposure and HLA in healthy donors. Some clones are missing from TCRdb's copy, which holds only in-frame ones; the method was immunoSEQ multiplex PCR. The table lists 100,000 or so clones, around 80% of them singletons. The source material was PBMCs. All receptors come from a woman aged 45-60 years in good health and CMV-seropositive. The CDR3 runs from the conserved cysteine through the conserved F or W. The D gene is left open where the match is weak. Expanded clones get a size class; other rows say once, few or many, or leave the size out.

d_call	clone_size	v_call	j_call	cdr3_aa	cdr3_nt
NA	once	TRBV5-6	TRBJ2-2	CASSLQGTNTGELFF	TGTGCCAGCAGCCTACAGGGTACCAACACCGGGGAGCTGTTTTTT
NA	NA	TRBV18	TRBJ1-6	CASSPRIGDNSPLHF	TGTGCCAGCTCACCAAGGATAGGGGATAATTCACCCCTCCACTTT
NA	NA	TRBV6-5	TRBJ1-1	CASSYRPTGTEAFF	TGTGCCAGCAGTTACCGACCGACTGGCACTGAAGCTTTCTTT
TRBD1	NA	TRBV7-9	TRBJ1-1	CASKPQGMGNTEAFF	TGTGCCAGCAAGCCACAGGGGATGGGGAACACTGAAGCTTTCTTT
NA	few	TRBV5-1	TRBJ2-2	CASSLILAESGELFF	TGCGCCAGCAGCTTGATCTTAGCGGAGTCCGGGGAGCTGTTTTTT
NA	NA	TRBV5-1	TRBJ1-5	CASSLGHRDQPQHF	TGCGCCAGCAGCTTGGGACATCGAGATCAGCCCCAGCATTTT
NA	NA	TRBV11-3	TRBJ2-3	CASSLSPVTDTQYF	TGTGCCAGCAGCTTATCCCCCGTCACAGATACGCAGTATTTT
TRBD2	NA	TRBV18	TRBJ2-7	CASSPLAGATEQYF	TGTGCCAGCTCACCTCTAGCGGGAGCGACCGAGCAGTACTTC
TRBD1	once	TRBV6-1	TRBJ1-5	CASSERQGLNNQPQHF	TGTGCCAGCAGTGAAAGACAGGGTTTGAACAATCAGCCCCAGCATTTT
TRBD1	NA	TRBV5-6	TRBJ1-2	CASSLDTSGGSAYTF	TGTGCCAGCAGCCTGGATACGTCAGGGGGTTCGGCTTACACCTTC
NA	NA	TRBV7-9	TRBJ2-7	CSSSIGGYEQYF	TGTTCCAGCAGTATTGGGGGGTACGAGCAGTACTTC
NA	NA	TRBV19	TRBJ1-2	CASSMMGDTPRGYTF	TGTGCCAGTAGTATGATGGGGGACACCCCGAGAGGCTACACCTTC
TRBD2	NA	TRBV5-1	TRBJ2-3	CASSLGSGGWTDTQYF	TGCGCCAGCAGCTTGGGTAGCGGGGGGTGGACAGATACGCAGTATTTT
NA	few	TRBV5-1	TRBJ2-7	CASSWQVSYEQYF	TGCGCCAGCAGCTGGCAGGTCTCCTACGAGCAGTACTTC
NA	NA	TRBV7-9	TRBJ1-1	CASSLVLTDTEAFF	TGTGCCAGCAGCTTAGTACTAACGGACACTGAAGCTTTCTTT
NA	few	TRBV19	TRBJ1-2	CASSRGSGGYTF	TGTGCCAGTAGTAGAGGGTCCGGTGGCTACACCTTC
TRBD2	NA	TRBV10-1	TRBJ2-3	CASSGQREGLRNTQYF	TGCGCCAGCAGCGGACAGCGGGAGGGCCTAAGAAATACGCAGTATTTT
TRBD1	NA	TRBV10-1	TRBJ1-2	CASSDHRGDYGYTF	TGCGCCAGCAGTGATCACAGGGGTGACTATGGCTACACCTTC
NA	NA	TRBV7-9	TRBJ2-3	CASSLKGADTQYF	TGTGCCAGCAGCTTAAAAGGGGCAGATACGCAGTATTTT
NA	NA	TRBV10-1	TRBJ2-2	CASSANPRDGELFF	TGCGCCAGCAGTGCTAACCCCCGGGACGGGGAGCTGTTTTTT
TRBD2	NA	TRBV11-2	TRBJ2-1	CASIRSGGSRGEQFF	TGTGCCAGCATCCGGAGCGGGGGCTCCAGAGGTGAGCAGTTCTTC
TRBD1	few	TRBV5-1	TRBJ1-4	CASSTGQLNEKLFF	TGCGCCAGCAGCACGGGACAGCTTAATGAAAAACTGTTTTTT
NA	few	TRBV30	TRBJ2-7	CAWKGSSYEQYF	TGTGCCTGGAAAGGGAGCTCCTACGAGCAGTACTTC
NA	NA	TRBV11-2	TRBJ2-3	CASSLSLKGSGLGTDTQYF	TGTGCCAGCAGCTTATCCCTCAAAGGGTCAGGGTTGGGGACAGATACGCAGTATTTT
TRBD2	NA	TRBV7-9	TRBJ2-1	CASSPPTSGGGNEQFF	TGTGCCAGCAGCCCCCCCACTAGCGGGGGAGGGAATGAGCAGTTCTTC
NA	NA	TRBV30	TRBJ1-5	CAWSVRGRQPQHF	TGTGCCTGGAGTGTAAGGGGCAGACAGCCCCAGCATTTT
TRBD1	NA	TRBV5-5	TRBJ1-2	CASSWETGTNYGYTF	TGTGCCAGCAGCTGGGAGACAGGGACTAACTATGGCTACACCTTC
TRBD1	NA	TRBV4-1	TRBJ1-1	CASSLRTGQTEAFF	TGCGCCAGCAGCTTAAGGACAGGGCAGACTGAAGCTTTCTTT
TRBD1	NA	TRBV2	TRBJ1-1	CASRDRGRTEAFF	TGTGCCAGCAGGGACAGGGGGAGAACTGAAGCTTTCTTT
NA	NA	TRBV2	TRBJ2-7	CASTTAASASTYEQYF	TGTGCCAGCACCACTGCCGCTAGCGCGAGTACCTACGAGCAGTACTTC
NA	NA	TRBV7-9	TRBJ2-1	CASSWGGRNEQFF	TGTGCCAGCAGCTGGGGGGGCCGAAATGAGCAGTTCTTC
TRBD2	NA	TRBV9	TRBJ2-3	CASSVSGGGTDTQYF	TGTGCCAGCAGTGTTAGCGGGGGGGGCACAGATACGCAGTATTTT
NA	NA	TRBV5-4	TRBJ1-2	CASSSEALYGYTF	TGTGCCAGCAGCTCCGAGGCTCTTTATGGCTACACCTTC
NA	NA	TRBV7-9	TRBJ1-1	CSSSLTGSRGNTEAFF	TGTTCCAGCAGCTTAACCGGTAGTAGGGGGAACACTGAAGCTTTCTTT
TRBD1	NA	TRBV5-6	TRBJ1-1	CASSRTSTRGRGPFF	TGTGCCAGCAGCCGAACCAGTACCAGGGGGAGAGGCCCTTTCTTT
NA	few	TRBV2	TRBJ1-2	CASTSGTPHGYTF	TGTGCCAGCACCTCCGGGACACCACATGGCTACACCTTC
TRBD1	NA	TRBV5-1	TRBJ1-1	CASSANRDRGDTEAFF	TGCGCCAGCAGCGCGAACCGGGACAGGGGAGATACTGAAGCTTTCTTT
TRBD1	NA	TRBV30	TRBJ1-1	CALRTGTIEAFF	TGTGCCCTCCGGACAGGGACAATCGAAGCTTTCTTT
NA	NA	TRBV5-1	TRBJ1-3	CASSLADSRLGNTIYF	TGCGCCAGCAGTTTGGCCGATAGTAGACTGGGAAACACCATATATTTT
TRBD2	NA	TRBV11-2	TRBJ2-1	CASSLFGRLAGYNEQFF	TGTGCCAGCAGCTTATTCGGGCGACTAGCGGGCTACAATGAGCAGTTCTTC
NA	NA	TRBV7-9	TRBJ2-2	CARGGDANTGELFF	TGTGCCAGAGGGGGGGACGCGAACACCGGGGAGCTGTTTTTT
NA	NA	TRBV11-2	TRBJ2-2	CAGGTSFPGELFF	TGTGCCGGAGGTACTAGCTTTCCCGGGGAGCTGTTTTTT
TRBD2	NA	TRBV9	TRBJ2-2	CASSELAGVVGELFF	TGTGCCAGCAGCGAACTAGCGGGAGTGGTCGGGGAGCTGTTTTTT
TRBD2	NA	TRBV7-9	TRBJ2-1	CASSLPPPSGRAVGNEQFF	TGTGCCAGCAGCTTACCCCCCCCCAGCGGGAGGGCCGTCGGCAATGAGCAGTTCTTC
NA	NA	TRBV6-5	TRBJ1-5	CASSRDSSNQPQHF	TGTGCCAGCAGTCGGGACTCTAGCAATCAGCCCCAGCATTTT